This passage covers 25 T cell receptor beta chains from one sample sequenced in a study of T cells in Graves' hyperthyroidism and ophthalmopathy. Template material for amplifying TCR beta CDR3 regions consisted of RNA transcripts. The TCR CDR3 first-round RT-PCR relied on the HTBI primer set. Each CDR3 protein is one row after TCRdb ran MiXCR on the multiplex PCR reads. The table lists 370,000 or so distinct CDR3 sequences, about 13% of them singletons, with less than 25% in the top ten. The material sequenced was blood. Receptors originate from a man aged 25-40 years with Graves' hyperthyroidism that later progressed to Graves' ophthalmopathy.

This clonotype was found a few times. V gene TRBV7-3 combines with J gene TRBJ2-1, with 9 nucleotides matching TRBD1. The germline gives CDR1 SGHTA, CDR2 FQGTGA. The CDR3 totals 15 residues. J gave up 7 bases and V 6 bases, and 10 bases lay outside the gene matches. The CDR3 loop is CASSPPGTGYNEQFF. For the CDR3, the DNA is TGTGCCAGCAGTCCTCCCGGGACAGGGTATAATGAGCAGTTCTTC.

This clonotype was seen many times. The chain recombines TRBV6-5 with TRBJ2-5; 7 positions match TRBD2. Germline values: CDR1 MNHEY, CDR2 SVGAGI. This CDR3 has 14 residues. J lost 4 bases, V lost 2 bases, and 4 bases had no gene match. The CDR3 loop is CASSYERGRETQYF. DNA of the CDR3: TGTGCCAGCAGTTACGAGCGCGGGAGAGAGACCCAGTACTTC.

This clonotype was counted between two and nine times. The rearrangement joins TRBV28 to TRBJ1-6; D is undetermined. The V end was cut by 0 bases, the J end by 10 bases, with 7 bases between. CDR1 is MDHEN and CDR2 is SYDVKM in the germline V gene. The CDR3 has 13 amino acids. The DNA of the CDR3 is TGTGCCAGCAGTTTATGGCCCGCGTCACCCCTCCACTTT. Translation: CASSLWPASPLHF.

This clonotype has at least ten counts. The V and J genes are TRBV20-1 and TRBJ1-1; D is unresolved. V dropped 3 bases and J dropped 5 bases, with 7 bases sitting between them. The CDR3 has 11 residues. CDR1 and CDR2 (germline): DFQATT, SNEGSKA (reference sequence). The DNA of the CDR3 is TGCAGTGCTAGTGGGGATACTGAAGCTTTCTTT. Its translation: CSASGDTEAFF.

About this clonotype: Just one base apart from a much larger clone, this may be a read error. The conserved phenylalanine or tryptophan normally closing the CDR3 is absent here, so this likely arose from a read error. V usage is TRBV7-9 and J usage is TRBJ2-3; TRBD1 aligns across 9 bases. J gave up 0 bases and V 6 bases, and 10 bases lay outside the gene matches. The germline V gene has CDR1 SEHNR and CDR2 FQNEAQ (reference sequence). CDR3 length: 17 residues. Here the CDR3 reads CASRSRYGTGSTDTQYS. The CDR3 nucleotides are TGTGCCAGCAGGTCGCGTTATGGGACAGGGAGCACAGATACGCAGTATTCT.

This clonotype was counted ten times or more. The V call is TRBV7-9, the J call TRBJ2-7, with 8 bases lining up with TRBD1. The CDR3 extends over 15 amino acids. V gave up 5 bases and J gave up 7 bases; unmatched junction bases: 13. CDR1 is SEHNR and CDR2 is FQNEAQ in the germline V gene (reference sequence). CDR3 sequence: CASSPPGTGPREQYF. The CDR3 nucleotides are TGTGCCAGCAGCCCCCCCGGGACAGGACCTCGAGAGCAGTACTTC. Using reference TRBV7-9 and TRBJ2-7 for the parts outside the CDR3, the full variable domain is DTGVSQNPRHKITKRGQNVTFRCDPISEHNRLYWYRQTLGQGPEFLTYFQNEAQLEKSRLLSDRFSAERPKGSFSTLEIQRTEQGDSAMYLCASSPPGTGPREQYFGPGTRLTVT.

V and J are TRBV5-1 and TRBJ2-7; 7 nucleotides match TRBD2. The CDR3 contains 15 residues. The V segment lost 4 bases and the J segment 3 bases; nucleotides outside the gene matches: 10. Germline CDR1 and CDR2: SGHRS and YFSETQ. CDR3 residues: CASSPTTGGSYEQYF. The CDR3 DNA sequence: TGCGCCAGCAGCCCTACAACCGGGGGGAGCTACGAGCAGTACTTC. The variable domain in full, completed from reference TRBV5-1 and TRBJ2-7, reads KAGVTQTPRYLIKTRGQQVTLSCSPISGHRSVSWYQQTPGQGLQFLFEYFSETQRNKGNFPGRFSGRQFSNSRSEMNVSTLELGDSALYLCASSPTTGGSYEQYFGPGTRLTVT.

This clonotype was observed at least ten times. V gene TRBV15 combines with J gene TRBJ1-1; maybe TRBD1 (6 bases). This CDR3 is built from 15 residues. Trimming removed 0 bases from V and 5 bases from J, with 13 bases in between. Germline CDR1 LNHNV, CDR2 YYDKDF (reference sequence). CDR3 sequence (DNA): TGTGCCACCAGCAGAGACGGGGGCGCGTGGACTGAAGCTTTCTTT. This sequence encodes CATSRDGGAWTEAFF. Drawing the rest from reference TRBV15 and TRBJ1-1, the complete variable domain is DAMVIQNPRYQVTQFGKPVTLSCSQTLNHNVMYWYQQKSSQAPKLLFHYYDKDFNNEADTPDNFQSRRPNTSFCFLDIRSPGLGDTAMYLCATSRDGGAWTEAFFGQGTRLTVV.

The table lists this clonotype with many counts. CDR3 region: CASSLDRGYDTQYF. The CDR3 DNA sequence: TGTGCCAGCAGCTTAGACAGGGGGTACGATACGCAGTATTTT. The chain is built from TRBV7-2 and TRBJ2-3; 8 bases line up with TRBD1. Germline trimming cut 1 base from V and 6 bases from J; bases unmatched to any gene: 3. This CDR3 is built from 14 residues. Germline loops: CDR1 SGHTA, CDR2 FQGNSA.

Many counts were recorded for this clonotype. The V and J genes are TRBV15 and TRBJ1-6; D unclear. V shed 5 bases and J shed 7 bases, with 15 bases lying between them. CDR1 and CDR2 from the germline V gene are LNHNV and YYDKDF (reference sequence). The CDR3 length is 15 residues. CDR3 DNA: TGTGCCACCAGCCCGGCAAACGGAAAGAATTCACCCCTCCACTTT. Translating gives CATSPANGKNSPLHF. Filled out from reference TRBV15 and TRBJ1-6, the complete variable domain reads DAMVIQNPRYQVTQFGKPVTLSCSQTLNHNVMYWYQQKSSQAPKLLFHYYDKDFNNEADTPDNFQSRRPNTSFCFLDIRSPGLGDTAMYLCATSPANGKNSPLHFGNGTRLTVT.

The chain's CDR3 is CASSLELEGTGELFF. CDR3 nucleotide sequence: TGTGCCAGCAGCTTAGAGTTGGAAGGGACCGGGGAGCTGTTTTTT. This rearrangement joins TRBV7-9 to TRBJ2-2; D remains ambiguous. V gave up 1 base and J gave up 5 bases, with 11 bases separating them. CDR1 is SEHNR and CDR2 is FQNEAQ in the germline V gene (reference sequence). This CDR3 comprises 15 residues.

The table lists this clonotype with many counts. This chain uses TRBV5-6 with TRBJ1-1; TRBD1 is a possible D gene (5 bases). V lost 0 bases, J lost 1 base, and 13 bases lay in between. CDR1 is SGHDT and CDR2 is YYEEEE in the germline V gene. This CDR3 has 16 amino acids. The CDR3 DNA reads TGTGCCAGCAGCTTGGATAGGGGCAGGAGGAACACTGAAGCTTTCTTT. Translation gives CASSLDRGRRNTEAFF.

This clonotype was recorded a few times. J is TRBJ2-7 and V is TRBV5-1; D gene uncertain. Deletions cut 5 bases from V and 2 bases from J, with 8 bases between. CDR3 length equals 12 residues. The germline V gene has CDR1 SGHRS and CDR2 YFSETQ. The CDR3: CASRRTAYEQYF. In nucleotides, the CDR3 is TGCGCCAGCAGAAGGACCGCCTACGAGCAGTACTTC.

This clonotype occurred a few times. This chain uses TRBV20-1 with TRBJ1-2, with D possibly TRBD1 on 5 matching bases. This CDR3 is 13 amino acids long. Germline V gene sequence: CDR1 DFQATT, CDR2 SNEGSKA (reference sequence). As DNA, the CDR3 is TGCAGGAGCCCTGGGGAGGGGTACTATGGCTACACCTTC. Translating gives CRSPGEGYYGYTF.

V and J are TRBV20-1 and TRBJ1-3; the D gene is possibly TRBD1 (5 bases). The ends were cut back, 6 bases at V and 2 bases at J, with 11 bases in the middle. CDR1 DFQATT and CDR2 SNEGSKA come from the germline V gene (reference sequence). The CDR3 length is 13 residues. The CDR3 DNA sequence: TGCAGTGCCCTGCTAGGGGCTGGAAACACCATATATTTT. Amino acids: CSALLGAGNTIYF.

This clonotype was detected ten times or more. The J gene is TRBJ1-5, the V gene TRBV2; tentatively, D is TRBD1 (6 bases). V lost 6 bases to trimming and J lost 9 bases, with 15 bases between them. This CDR3 contains 13 residues. CDR1 is SNHLY, CDR2 FYNNEI, per germline. The CDR3 DNA reads as TGTGCCAGCAGATTCACAGGGTTAGGGCCCCAGCATTTT. Its translation is CASRFTGLGPQHF. The entire variable domain, with the rest obtained from reference TRBV2 and TRBJ1-5, is as follows: EPEVTQTPSHQVTQMGQEVILRCVPISNHLYFYWYRQILGQKVEFLVSFYNNEISEKSEIFDDQFSVERPDGSNFTLKIRSTKLEDSAMYFCASRFTGLGPQHFGDGTRLSIL.

The CDR3, as DNA: TGTGCCAGCAGCTTGAGCGGGGACGTTCAAGAGACCCAGTACTTC. Translation: CASSLSGDVQETQYF. The chain has TRBV5-6 and TRBJ2-5, with TRBD2 matching 7 bases. The CDR3 loop spans 15 amino acids. Losses at the gene ends were 1 base for V and 2 bases for J; bases not matched to a gene: 5. CDR1 and CDR2 (germline): SGHDT, YYEEEE.

This clonotype was seen at least ten times. The chain is built from TRBV12-3 or TRBV12-4 and TRBJ2-1, with TRBD2 matching over 8 bases. J was trimmed by 8 bases and V by 6 bases; bases with no gene match: 12. This CDR3 has 15 residues. The DNA of the CDR3 is TGTGCCAGCAGACCCGCGGGGGGCCGGGTTTATGAGCAGTTCTTC. Encoded protein: CASRPAGGRVYEQFF.

The chain is built from TRBV20-1 and TRBJ2-2; D call uncertain. CDR1 is DFQATT and CDR2 is SNEGSKA in the germline V gene (reference sequence). The CDR3 extends over 15 amino acids. V was trimmed by 1 base and J by 3 bases, leaving 12 bases between them. The CDR3 protein is CSARVRTRDTGELFF. The DNA of the CDR3 is TGCAGTGCTAGAGTCCGCACCCGAGACACCGGGGAGCTGTTTTTT.

Ten or more counts support this clonotype. The V and J genes are TRBV20-1 and TRBJ1-4, with D perhaps matching TRBD1 (6 bases). The V end lost 6 bases, the J end lost 5 bases, and 16 bases lay between the germline ends. Germline-derived CDR1 and CDR2 are DFQATT and SNEGSKA (reference sequence). The CDR3 is made up of 14 amino acids. CDR3 sequence (DNA): TGCAGTGCCCCCTTAAGGGGGAGGAATGAAAAACTGTTTTTT. Encoded protein: CSAPLRGRNEKLFF.

Concerning this clonotype itself: Possible read error: a much larger clone is one base away. Because the CDR3 is missing its conserved closing phenylalanine or tryptophan, this is likely a read error. V and J are TRBV5-1 and TRBJ2-2, with 11 bases lining up with TRBD2. The CDR3 is made up of 16 amino acids. Losses at the gene ends were 4 bases for V and 4 bases for J; bases not matched to a gene: 6. From germline, CDR1 is SGHRS and CDR2 YFSETQ. The CDR3: CASSRLAGGSTGELFC. DNA of the CDR3: TGCGCCAGCAGCAGATTAGCGGGGGGGTCCACCGGGGAGCTGTTTTGT.

This chain's CDR3 is CASRPMSGGPHEQYF. In DNA, the CDR3 is TGTGCCAGCAGGCCCATGAGTGGAGGGCCCCACGAGCAGTACTTC. The chain employs TRBV7-8 and TRBJ2-7; possibly TRBD2 for D (6 bases). V was cut by 6 bases and J by 5 bases, with 20 bases left in between. The CDR3 has 15 residues. CDR1 is SGHVS, CDR2 FQNEAQ, per germline.

As concerns this clonotype: A read error may be the cause here, since a much bigger clone is one base away. The chain uses TRBV6-5 and TRBJ2-7; no clear D gene. The CDR3 extends over 11 amino acids. Trimming took 5 bases from V and 6 from J, leaving 8 bases between them. Germline values: CDR1 MNHEY, CDR2 SVGAGI. CDR3 nucleotide sequence: TGTGCCAGCAGTGTACTCCGCGAGCAGTACTTC. It specifies CASSVLREQYF.

The chain recombines TRBV19 with TRBJ2-7; maybe TRBD1 (6 bases). In germline, CDR1 is LNHDA, CDR2 SQIVND (reference sequence). The CDR3 covers 15 residues. Trimming stripped 3 bases from V and 3 bases from J, with 15 bases between. The CDR3 loop reads CASSITTGRNYEQYF. CDR3 sequence (DNA): TGTGCCAGTAGTATCACCACAGGGCGCAACTACGAGCAGTACTTC.

The gene calls are TRBV6-2 or TRBV6-3 and TRBJ1-5, with 8 positions matching TRBD1. CDR3 length equals 15 residues. Germline CDR1 is MNHEY and CDR2 is SVGEGT. Unmatched junction bases numbered 6, after V lost 6 bases and J lost 2 bases. The chain's CDR3 is CASRGQGAGNQPQHF. The CDR3 nucleotides read TGTGCCAGCAGGGGTCAGGGGGCGGGCAATCAGCCCCAGCATTTT.